This T cell receptor beta chain was recovered during a study of blood T cells in healthy people across ages. A second PCR, run for about 6 to 11 cycles, used a sample-barcoded 5' primer plus a J-beta primer mix. TCRdb used MiXCR to reprocess the 5' RACE reads, holding one entry per CDR3 protein. This table has just under 550,000 distinct CDR3 sequences, about 24% appearing once. CDR3 size: 15 residues. Trimming removed 0 bases from V and 0 bases from J, with 10 bases in between. Germline V CDR1 and CDR2: SGDLS, YYNGEE. The same data also went into a second study, on T cells of mothers and their children.

Sequenced sample: blood. This rearrangement joins TRBV9 to TRBJ2-7; D unresolved. This receptor was taken from a boy under 18 in good health. The CDR3 sequence is CASSVEWRTSYEQYF. The DNA for the CDR3 is TGTGCCAGCAGCGTAGAGTGGCGGACCTCCTACGAGCAGTACTTC.